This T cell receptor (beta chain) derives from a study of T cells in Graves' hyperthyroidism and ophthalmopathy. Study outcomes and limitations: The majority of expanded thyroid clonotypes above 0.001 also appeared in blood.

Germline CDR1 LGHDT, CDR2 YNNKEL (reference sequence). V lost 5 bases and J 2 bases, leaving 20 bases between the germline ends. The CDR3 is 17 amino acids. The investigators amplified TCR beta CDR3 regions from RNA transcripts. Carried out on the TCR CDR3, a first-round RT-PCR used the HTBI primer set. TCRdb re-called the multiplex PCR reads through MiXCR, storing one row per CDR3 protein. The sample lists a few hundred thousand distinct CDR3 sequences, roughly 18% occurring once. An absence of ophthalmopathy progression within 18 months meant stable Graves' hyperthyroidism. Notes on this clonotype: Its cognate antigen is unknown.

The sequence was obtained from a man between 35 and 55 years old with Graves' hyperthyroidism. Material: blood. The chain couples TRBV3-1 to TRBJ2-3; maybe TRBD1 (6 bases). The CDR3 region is CASSTRPGHRDTDTQYF. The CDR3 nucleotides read TGTGCCAGCAGCACACGACCGGGACATCGGGACACAGATACGCAGTATTTT.